One T cell receptor beta chain is described in this entry. Patients of the Seattle cohort, enrolled during active infection, were followed longitudinally. The record originates from a study of blood T cell repertoires in COVID-19. Looking at the study overall: The United States, Italy and Spain provided the acute and convalescent COVID-19 samples. T cells, B-cell-depleted T cells, or PBMCs supplied cDNA or gDNA.

V lost 1 base and J lost 6, with 9 bases in between. Germline V gene data show CDR1 as SGHRS and CDR2 as YFSETQ. The CDR3 runs to 13 residues. Authors' processing steps: Reference gene primer amplification gave estimated nucleated cell counts. Assay: immunoSEQ multiplex PCR; the TCRdb copy retains only in-frame clones and omits some. V and J calls and clone size follow that table, whereas D and trimming were derived from the DNA. The data show 100,000 to 150,000 clones, with roughly 90% seen just once and approximately 2% held by the top ten. Sequencing used peripheral blood. This sequence was found in a man aged 50 to 60 with COVID-19, enrolled during active disease. This chain connects TRBV5-1 to TRBJ2-3, with D perhaps TRBD2 (6 bases). The CDR3 nucleotides read TGCGCCAGCAGCTTGAGGCTAGCGGATACGCAGTATTTT. The encoded protein is CASSLRLADTQYF. Together with reference TRBV5-1 and TRBJ2-3, the CDR3 gives the full variable domain: KAGVTQTPRYLIKTRGQQVTLSCSPISGHRSVSWYQQTPGQGLQFLFEYFSETQRNKGNFPGRFSGRQFSNSRSEMNVSTLELGDSALYLCASSLRLADTQYFGPGTRLTVL.